The clone carrying this TCR delta chain has more than one count but fewer than ten. TCRdb's protein for this DNA is that of a much larger clone and differs from the translation at residue 9, likely a read error; the protein shown is the DNA translation. TCRdb fed the RT-PCR reads to CATT. This table has roughly 3,000 delta-chain clones, around 5% appearing once. These data originate in a study of gamma-delta T cells after stem cell transplantation. Specimen: gamma-delta T cells. The sequence was obtained from a human donor. It is not recorded whose cells these are; they may come from a transplant donor.

The CDR3 region has the DNA TGTGCCTGTGACATCTTACTCAGGGAAACCACCGATAAACTCATCTTT. This translates into CACDILLRETTDKLIF. V is TRDV2 and J is TRDJ1; D call uncertain. The CDR3 spans 16 residues. Germline V gives CDR1 GEAIGNYY, CDR2 EKD. Trimming took off 2 bases at V and 1 base at J, with 16 bases between the two ends.